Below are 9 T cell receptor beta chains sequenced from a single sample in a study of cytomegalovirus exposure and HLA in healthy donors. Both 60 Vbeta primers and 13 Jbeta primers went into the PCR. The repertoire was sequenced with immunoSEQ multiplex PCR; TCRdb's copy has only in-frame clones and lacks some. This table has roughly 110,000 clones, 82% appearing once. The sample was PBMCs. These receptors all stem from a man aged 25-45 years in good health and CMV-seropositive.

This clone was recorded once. This CDR3 reads CASSYSAGMGYTF. CDR3 nucleotide sequence: TGTGCCAGCAGTTACTCTGCGGGGATGGGCTACACCTTC. The chain is built from TRBV6-6 and TRBJ1-2; no reliable D call. The V and J ends lost 0 bases and 8 bases respectively, with 10 bases between them. CDR1 is MNHNY, CDR2 SVGAGI, per germline (reference sequence). This CDR3 is 13 amino acids long.

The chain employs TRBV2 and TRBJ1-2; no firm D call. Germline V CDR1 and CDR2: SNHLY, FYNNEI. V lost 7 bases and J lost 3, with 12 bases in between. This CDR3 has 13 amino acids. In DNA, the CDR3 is TGTGCCAGCACTGGGCAGTCGTACTATGGCTACACCTTC. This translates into CASTGQSYYGYTF.

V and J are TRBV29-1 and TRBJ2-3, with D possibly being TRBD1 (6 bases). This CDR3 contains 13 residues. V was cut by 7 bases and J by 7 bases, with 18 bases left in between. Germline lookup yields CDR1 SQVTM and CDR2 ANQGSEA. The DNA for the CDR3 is TGCAGCGCTGGGCGGTGGGACATTCATACGCAGTATTTT. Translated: CSAGRWDIHTQYF.

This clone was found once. CDR3 bases: TGTGCCAGCAGTGATCCGCGGGGCGCTTACGAGCAGTACTTC. The encoded protein is CASSDPRGAYEQYF. V and J are TRBV2 and TRBJ2-7; perhaps TRBD2 as D (6 bases). The germline CDR1 and CDR2 sequences are SNHLY and FYNNEI. This CDR3 region has 14 residues. V lost 3 bases, J lost 4 bases, and 13 bases lay in between.

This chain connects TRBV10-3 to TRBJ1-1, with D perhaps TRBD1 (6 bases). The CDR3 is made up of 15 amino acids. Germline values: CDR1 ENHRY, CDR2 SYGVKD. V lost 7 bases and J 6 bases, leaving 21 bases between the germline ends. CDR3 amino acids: CAIISTVEGGSEAFF. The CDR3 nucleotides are TGTGCCATCATTTCGACCGTGGAGGGGGGGTCTGAAGCTTTCTTT.

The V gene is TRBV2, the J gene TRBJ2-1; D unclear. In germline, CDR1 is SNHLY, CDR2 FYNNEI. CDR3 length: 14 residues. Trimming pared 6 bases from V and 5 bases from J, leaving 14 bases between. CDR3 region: CASRVRIQNNEQFF. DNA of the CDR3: TGTGCCAGCAGGGTACGGATACAGAACAATGAGCAGTTCTTC.

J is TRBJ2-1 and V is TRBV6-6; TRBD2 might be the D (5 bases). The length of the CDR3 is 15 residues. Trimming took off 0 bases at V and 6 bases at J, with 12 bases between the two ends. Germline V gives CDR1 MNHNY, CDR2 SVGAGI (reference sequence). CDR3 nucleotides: TGTGCCAGCAGTTACTCAGGCGGAGAGGGCAATGAGCAGTTCTTC. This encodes CASSYSGGEGNEQFF.

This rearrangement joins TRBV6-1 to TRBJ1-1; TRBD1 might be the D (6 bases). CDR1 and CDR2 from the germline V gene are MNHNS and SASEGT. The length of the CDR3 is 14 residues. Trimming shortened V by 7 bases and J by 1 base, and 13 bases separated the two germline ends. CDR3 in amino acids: CASTETRGNTEAFF. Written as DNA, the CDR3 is TGTGCCAGCACCGAGACCAGGGGGAACACTGAAGCTTTCTTT.

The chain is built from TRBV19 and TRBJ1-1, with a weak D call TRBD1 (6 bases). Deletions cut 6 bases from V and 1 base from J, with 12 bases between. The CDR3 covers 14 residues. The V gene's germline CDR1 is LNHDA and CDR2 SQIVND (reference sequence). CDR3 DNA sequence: TGTGCCAGTAGCAGACAGGACCCGAACACTGAAGCTTTCTTT. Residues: CASSRQDPNTEAFF.